Following are 29 T cell receptor beta chains from one sample sequenced in a study of T cell changes during pregnancy in multiple sclerosis. The protocol was immunoSEQ multiplex PCR, while the TCRdb copy is restricted to in-frame clones and leaves out a portion. The profile shows 57,000 or so clones, approximately 86% of them singletons. The specimen comprised peripheral blood, sampled in the first trimester of pregnancy. These receptors came from a female donor with multiple sclerosis, enrolled in a pregnancy study.

This clone was seen once. The rearrangement joins TRBV5-1 to TRBJ1-2; 9 nucleotides align to TRBD1. This CDR3 has 15 amino acids. Germline V gene data show CDR1 as SGHRS and CDR2 as YFSETQ. The V and J ends lost 4 bases and 7 bases, in that order; junction bases with no gene match: 11. The CDR3 coding sequence is TGCGCCAGCAGCCCAACGACAGGGGGAGAGTCTGGCTACACCTTC. Translation gives CASSPTTGGESGYTF.

This chain uses TRBV5-1 with TRBJ2-3, with TRBD2 matching 11 bases. Germline CDR1 and CDR2: SGHRS and YFSETQ. This CDR3 contains 17 residues. After removal of 0 bases from V and 5 bases from J, the junction contained 8 bases not matched to a gene. The CDR3 DNA is TGCGCCAGCAGCTTGGCCCTGACTAGCGGGACTAGAGATACGCAGTATTTT. This sequence encodes CASSLALTSGTRDTQYF.

The chain employs TRBV15 and TRBJ1-1, with 8 bases aligning to TRBD1. The germline V gene encodes CDR1 LNHNV and CDR2 YYDKDF (reference sequence). V lost 3 bases, J lost 7 bases, and 7 bases stayed unmatched. The CDR3 consists of 14 residues. The CDR3 DNA reads as TGTGCCACCAGCAGGCCTGTGGGGACAGGTGAAGCTTTCTTT. This sequence encodes CATSRPVGTGEAFF.

The chain has TRBV5-1 and TRBJ2-1; 9 bases agree with TRBD2. Unmatched junction bases numbered 4, after V lost 0 bases and J lost 0 bases. Germline V gene sequence: CDR1 SGHRS, CDR2 YFSETQ. The CDR3 runs 17 residues. As DNA, the CDR3 is TGCGCCAGCAGCTTGGCGGGACTAGCTTCCTCCTACAATGAGCAGTTCTTC. It codes for CASSLAGLASSYNEQFF. The full variable domain, rest sourced from reference TRBV5-1 and TRBJ2-1, is KAGVTQTPRYLIKTRGQQVTLSCSPISGHRSVSWYQQTPGQGLQFLFEYFSETQRNKGNFPGRFSGRQFSNSRSEMNVSTLELGDSALYLCASSLAGLASSYNEQFFGPGTRLTVL.

The chain joins TRBV7-9 to TRBJ2-7; 7 positions agree with TRBD2. V shed 4 bases and J 4 bases; nucleotides not matched to a gene: 4. Germline V CDR1 and CDR2: SEHNR, FQNEAQ (reference sequence). The CDR3 is 13 residues long. For the CDR3, the DNA is TGTGCCAGCAGCTCCCCGGGGGGATACGAGCAGTACTTC. Translated: CASSSPGGYEQYF.

Of note for this clone: One end of the junction is discordant with germline, which a read error may explain. The V and J genes are TRBV5-1 and TRBJ1-2; 7 positions agree with TRBD1. The CDR3 runs to 15 residues. Germline assignment: CDR1 SGHRS and CDR2 YFSETQ. The CDR3 loop reads CVSSGGTVINYGYTF. The CDR3 DNA reads TGCGTCAGCAGCGGAGGGACAGTTATTAACTATGGCTACACCTTC.

The gene calls are TRBV5-1 and TRBJ2-7, with TRBD2 identical over 11 bases. Germline CDR1 reads SGHRS; CDR2 reads YFSETQ. The CDR3 is 15 residues long. Trimming cost V 0 bases and J 2 bases; bases outside gene matches: 1. CDR3 in DNA: TGCGCCAGCAGCTTGGCACTAGCGGGGGCCTACGAGCAGTACTTC. This encodes CASSLALAGAYEQYF.

A single count supports this clone. V is TRBV28 and J is TRBJ2-3; no clear D. CDR3 length: 16 amino acids. Trimming shortened V by 2 bases and J by 3 bases, and 15 bases separated the two germline ends. The germline V gene encodes CDR1 MDHEN and CDR2 SYDVKM. The CDR3 region is CASSLPPQVGTDTQYF. Written as DNA, the CDR3 is TGTGCCAGCAGTTTACCCCCCCAGGTTGGAACAGATACGCAGTATTTT.

This clone was counted between two and nine times. The chain couples TRBV7-2 to TRBJ1-1, with D tentatively TRBD1 (5 bases). Germline V gene sequence: CDR1 SGHTA, CDR2 FQGNSA. Trimming removed 4 bases at V and 7 bases at J, with 16 bases between. The CDR3 covers 14 residues. The CDR3 coding sequence is TGTGCCAGCAGCTACCGACTGGACAACTATGAAGCTTTCTTT. Protein: CASSYRLDNYEAFF. Supplemented by reference TRBV7-2 and TRBJ1-1, the full variable domain reads GAGVSQSPSNKVTEKGKDVELRCDPISGHTALYWYRQSLGQGLEFLIYFQGNSAPDKSGLPSDRFSAERTGGSVSTLTIQRTQQEDSAVYLCASSYRLDNYEAFFGQGTRLTVV.

The chain recombines TRBV2 with TRBJ2-7, with TRBD2 matching 11 bases. This CDR3 spans 15 amino acids. J was trimmed by 4 bases and V by 6 bases; bases with no gene match: 8. Germline assignment: CDR1 SNHLY and CDR2 FYNNEI. The CDR3 sequence is CASRPTWTSGYEQYF. The CDR3, as DNA: TGTGCCAGCAGACCTACCTGGACTAGCGGGTACGAGCAGTACTTC.

The count of this clone is one. The genes are TRBV2 and TRBJ2-7; TRBD2 agrees at 9 bases. J gave up 6 bases and V 2 bases, and 8 bases lay outside the gene matches. The CDR3 spans 15 residues. Germline V gene sequence: CDR1 SNHLY, CDR2 FYNNEI. For the CDR3, the DNA is TGTGCCAGCAGTGAAAAAAGGACTAGCGTTGGCGAGCAGTACTTC. Its translation is CASSEKRTSVGEQYF.

V is TRBV19 and J is TRBJ2-1; 11 bases agree with TRBD2. J lost 4 bases, V lost 1 base, and 6 bases had no gene match. The germline gives CDR1 LNHDA, CDR2 SQIVND (reference sequence). CDR3 length: 17 residues. The CDR3 DNA follows: TGTGCCAGTAGTATAGCCGGTAGCGGGAGGGTATACAATGAGCAGTTCTTC. Translated, it gives CASSIAGSGRVYNEQFF.

The chain couples TRBV6-6 to TRBJ2-3; no firm D call. This CDR3 contains 11 residues. With 6 bases removed from V and 5 bases from J, the gap between germline ends came to 6 bases. Germline assignment: CDR1 MNHNY and CDR2 SVGAGI (reference sequence). The CDR3 region has the DNA TGTGCCAGCAGCCCGGGAGATACGCAGTATTTT. As protein: CASSPGDTQYF.

This clone was picked up a small number of times. The chain uses TRBV9 and TRBJ2-2; 10 bases match TRBD2. The V gene end was trimmed by 0 bases and the J gene end by 4 bases; junction bases not matched to a gene: 6. The CDR3 has 17 residues. From germline, CDR1 is SGDLS and CDR2 YYNGEE. CDR3 amino acids: CASSVAPSGSGTGELFF. The DNA for the CDR3 is TGTGCCAGCAGCGTAGCGCCTAGCGGGAGCGGCACCGGGGAGCTGTTTTTT. The full variable domain, rest sourced from reference TRBV9 and TRBJ2-2, is DSGVTQTPKHLITATGQRVTLRCSPRSGDLSVYWYQQSLDQGLQFLIQYYNGEERAKGNILERFSAQQFPDLHSELNLSSLELGDSALYFCASSVAPSGSGTGELFFGEGSRLTVL.

This clone came up a few times. The chain recombines TRBV19 with TRBJ2-5; TRBD2 matches 8 bases. CDR1 LNHDA and CDR2 SQIVND come from the germline V gene (reference sequence). Trimming cost V 9 bases and J 1 base; bases outside gene matches: 7. The CDR3 totals 14 residues. The CDR3 is CASCPGTSQETQYF. The CDR3 nucleotides are TGTGCCAGCTGTCCTGGGACTAGCCAAGAGACCCAGTACTTC.

The chain couples TRBV11-2 to TRBJ1-1; perhaps TRBD1 as D (5 bases). The V end was cut by 5 bases, the J end by 0 bases, with 16 bases between. The CDR3 is 16 residues long. The germline CDR1 and CDR2 sequences are SGHAT and FQNNGV. In DNA form, the CDR3 reads TGTGCCAGCAGCCCCGGACCGGGACTGTTGAACACTGAAGCTTTCTTT. This translates into CASSPGPGLLNTEAFF.

This rearrangement joins TRBV7-2 to TRBJ2-5; D gene unclear. V shed 0 bases and J shed 2 bases, with 7 bases lying between them. The CDR3 runs to 14 residues. Germline V gives CDR1 SGHTA, CDR2 FQGNSA. Here the CDR3 DNA reads TGTGCCAGCAGCTTAGCCATGACACAAGAGACCCAGTACTTC. As protein: CASSLAMTQETQYF.

V usage is TRBV30 and J usage is TRBJ2-5, with TRBD1 matching over 10 bases. V gave up 1 base and J gave up 5 bases; unmatched junction bases: 1. The germline V gene encodes CDR1 GTSNPN and CDR2 SVGIG (reference sequence). This CDR3 is 13 amino acids long. The CDR3 bases are TGTGCCTGGAGTGGACAGGGGGCGGAGACCCAGTACTTC. This encodes CAWSGQGAETQYF.

The sample holds a few counts of this clone. V gene TRBV6-6 combines with J gene TRBJ1-5; 9 bases fit TRBD1. Germline values: CDR1 MNHNY, CDR2 SVGAGI (reference sequence). The CDR3 sequence is 14 residues long. V gave up 4 bases and J gave up 7 bases; unmatched junction bases: 5. The CDR3: CASSWTGDGQPQHF. The CDR3 bases are TGTGCCAGCAGTTGGACAGGGGACGGCCAGCCCCAGCATTTT.

This CDR3 reads CASSKEGGYEQYF. CDR3 sequence (DNA): TGTGCCAGCAGCAAAGAAGGGGGCTACGAGCAGTACTTC. This rearrangement joins TRBV21-1 to TRBJ2-7; TRBD1, the D gene given by the table, was not confirmed from the DNA. TRBV21-1 is annotated as a pseudogene. The CDR3 is made up of 13 amino acids.

The chain links TRBV9 to TRBJ2-7; 9 nucleotides line up with TRBD1. Germline V gives CDR1 SGDLS, CDR2 YYNGEE. The V and J ends lost 0 bases and 3 bases, in that order; junction bases with no gene match: 1. The CDR3 runs to 14 residues. This CDR3 is CASSVGGQGYEQYF. The CDR3 nucleotides read TGTGCCAGCAGCGTAGGGGGACAGGGCTACGAGCAGTACTTC.

The rearrangement uses TRBV27 and TRBJ1-2; D gene unclear. The CDR3 runs 15 residues. Germline loops: CDR1 MNHEY, CDR2 SMNVEV (reference sequence). V was trimmed by 0 bases and J by 7 bases, leaving 15 bases between them. The CDR3 DNA sequence: TGTGCCAGCAGTTTATCTGCGGCTGGTGCGGTTGGCTACACCTTC. Translating gives CASSLSAAGAVGYTF.

This clone showed up just a few times. The rearrangement uses TRBV18 and TRBJ2-7; a possible D gene is TRBD2 (5 bases). CDR1 KGHSH and CDR2 LQKENI come from the germline V gene. V lost 4 bases and J 2 bases, leaving 12 bases between the germline ends. The CDR3 runs to 14 residues. The CDR3 is CASSLSGLPYEQYF. The CDR3 region has the DNA TGTGCCAGCTCACTGAGCGGATTGCCCTACGAGCAGTACTTC.

The chain combines TRBV28 with TRBJ1-5; no firm D call. The V gene lost 3 bases and the J gene lost 1 base, with 7 bases spanning the gap. This CDR3 is built from 14 residues. Per the germline V gene, CDR1 is MDHEN and CDR2 is SYDVKM. CDR3 sequence reads: CASSFPLSNQPQHF. Here the CDR3 DNA reads TGTGCCAGCAGTTTCCCACTCAGCAATCAGCCCCAGCATTTT.

The chain combines TRBV5-4 with TRBJ2-3, with 8 bases identical to TRBD2. The junction had 6 bases not matched to a gene; V was cut back by 2 bases and J by 4 bases. The CDR3 loop spans 15 amino acids. Germline V gives CDR1 SGHNT, CDR2 YYREEE (reference sequence). CDR3 bases: TGTGCCAGCAGCTTTACGGGAGGGCCCCCAGATACGCAGTATTTT. Translating gives CASSFTGGPPDTQYF.

The genes are TRBV6-5 and TRBJ2-3, with TRBD2 matching 9 bases. The CDR3 is 15 residues long. V shed 4 bases, J shed 3 bases, and the junction held 5 bases outside the gene matches. CDR1 and CDR2 from the germline V gene are MNHEY and SVGAGI. CDR3 sequence: CASSLGLALTDTQYF. The CDR3 DNA reads as TGTGCCAGCAGTTTGGGACTAGCTCTAACAGATACGCAGTATTTT.

Of note for this clone: A junction boundary mismatches the germline segment, possibly from a read error. The chain joins TRBV7-7 to TRBJ2-5; maybe TRBD2 (6 bases). Germline CDR1 reads SSHAT; CDR2 reads FNYEAQ (reference sequence). The CDR3 runs to 15 residues. CDR3 sequence: CASSSRPASDETQYF. CDR3 in DNA: TGTGCTAGCAGCTCGAGGCCCGCTAGCGATGAGACCCAGTACTTC.

This chain uses TRBV7-6 with TRBJ2-3; D unclear. CDR1 and CDR2 from the germline V gene are SGHVS and FNYEAQ. This CDR3 is built from 14 residues. The germline V and J ends were trimmed by 0 bases and 6 bases, with 10 bases remaining between them. The CDR3 loop is CASSLARRGDTQYF. CDR3 nucleotides: TGTGCCAGCAGCTTAGCTAGAAGAGGCGATACGCAGTATTTT.

This chain joins TRBV18 and TRBJ2-3; possible D gene TRBD2, 5 bases. Looked up from germline, CDR1 is KGHSH and CDR2 is LQKENI. The CDR3 spans 17 residues. V dropped 6 bases and J dropped 2 bases, with 21 bases sitting between them. The CDR3 loop reads CASSPTSRLAATDTQYF. For the CDR3, the DNA is TGTGCCAGCTCCCCAACCAGTCGTCTAGCTGCCACAGATACGCAGTATTTT. Together with reference TRBV18 and TRBJ2-3, the CDR3 gives the full variable domain: NAGVMQNPRHLVRRRGQEARLRCSPMKGHSHVYWYRQLPEEGLKFMVYLQKENIIDESGMPKERFSAEFPKEGPSILRIQQVVRGDSAAYFCASSPTSRLAATDTQYFGPGTRLTVL.